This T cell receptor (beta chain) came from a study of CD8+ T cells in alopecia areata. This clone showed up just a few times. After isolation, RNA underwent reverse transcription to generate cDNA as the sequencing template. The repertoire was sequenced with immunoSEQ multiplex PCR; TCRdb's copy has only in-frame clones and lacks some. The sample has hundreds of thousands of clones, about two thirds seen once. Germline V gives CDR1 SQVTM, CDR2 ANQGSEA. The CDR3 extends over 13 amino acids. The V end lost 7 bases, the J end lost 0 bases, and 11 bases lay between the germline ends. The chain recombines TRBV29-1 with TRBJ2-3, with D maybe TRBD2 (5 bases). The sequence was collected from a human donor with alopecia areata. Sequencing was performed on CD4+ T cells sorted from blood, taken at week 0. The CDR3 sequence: CSARRTSTDTQYF. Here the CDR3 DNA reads TGCAGCGCCCGACGGACTAGCACAGATACGCAGTATTTT.